One and the same sample provided the 30 T cell receptor beta chains below, sequenced in a study of T cell changes during pregnancy in multiple sclerosis. Only in-frame clones appear in the TCRdb table, and some are missing; sequencing was by immunoSEQ multiplex PCR. The sample holds 75,000 to 95,000 clones, around 92% seen once. This specimen consisted of peripheral blood, obtained after pregnancy. Receptor source: a female donor with multiple sclerosis, enrolled in a pregnancy study.

V gene TRBV6-5 combines with J gene TRBJ1-2, with 7 bases identical to TRBD1. There are 13 residues in the CDR3. CDR1 and CDR2 from the germline V gene are MNHEY and SVGAGI. J gave up 9 bases and V 4 bases, and 8 bases lay outside the gene matches. CDR3 sequence reads: CASSFQRGHSYTF. For the CDR3, the DNA is TGTGCCAGCAGTTTCCAGAGGGGGCATAGCTACACCTTC.

The V and J genes are TRBV9 and TRBJ1-3; D not resolved. Trimming shortened V by 4 bases and J by 0 bases, and 14 bases separated the two germline ends. Per the germline V gene, CDR1 is SGDLS and CDR2 is YYNGEE. The CDR3 contains 16 residues. The CDR3 here is CASSPIKLSSGNTIYF. CDR3 bases: TGTGCCAGCAGCCCCATCAAGCTTAGCTCTGGAAACACCATATATTTT.

The J gene is TRBJ1-3, the V gene TRBV4-2; 8 bases are a match to TRBD1. V was pared by 4 bases and J by 2 bases, with 10 bases of the junction left unmatched. The CDR3 covers 17 residues. Germline loops: CDR1 LGHNA, CDR2 YNFKEQ. For the CDR3, the DNA is TGTGCCAGCAGCCGCGGGACGGGACAGGATCCTGGAAACACCATATATTTT. Translation: CASSRGTGQDPGNTIYF.

The chain has TRBV30 and TRBJ2-5, with 7 bases aligning to TRBD1. Germline trimming cut 2 bases from V and 2 bases from J; bases unmatched to any gene: 8. The CDR3 length is 15 residues. Germline CDR1 GTSNPN, CDR2 SVGIG (reference sequence). In DNA, the CDR3 is TGTGCCTGGAGTACAAGGGACAGATCTCAAGAGACCCAGTACTTC. This sequence encodes CAWSTRDRSQETQYF.

The chain uses TRBV19 and TRBJ2-2; 10 bases are shared with TRBD2. Trimming removed 5 bases from V and 5 bases from J; junction bases left unmatched: 8. Per the germline V gene, CDR1 is LNHDA and CDR2 is SQIVND (reference sequence). There are 16 residues in the CDR3. The CDR3 nucleotides are TGTGCCAGTAGTGTGTTAGCGGGAGGAGCAACCGGGGAGCTGTTTTTT. It is translated as CASSVLAGGATGELFF.

The J gene is TRBJ1-4, the V gene TRBV27, with 8 bases identical to TRBD1. The CDR3 extends over 14 amino acids. V gave up 5 bases and J gave up 8 bases; unmatched junction bases: 7. The germline gives CDR1 MNHEY, CDR2 SMNVEV (reference sequence). CDR3 sequence reads: CASSTRTGMEKLFF. CDR3 DNA: TGTGCCAGCAGTACAAGGACAGGGATGGAAAAACTGTTTTTT.

The chain recombines TRBV7-3 with TRBJ2-5; 12 nucleotides line up with TRBD2. The V gene's germline CDR1 is SGHTA and CDR2 FQGTGA. J gave up 4 bases and V 5 bases, and 5 bases lay outside the gene matches. This CDR3 region has 15 residues. The CDR3 region has the DNA TGTGCCAGCAGCCCTAGCGGGGGGGTCGGAGAGACCCAGTACTTC. This translates into CASSPSGGVGETQYF.

The gene calls are TRBV5-4 and TRBJ2-1, with 13 bases fitting TRBD2. V shed 1 base and J 9 bases; nucleotides not matched to a gene: 7. The CDR3 totals 16 residues. Per germline, CDR1 SGHNT and CDR2 YYREEE (reference sequence). The CDR3, as DNA: TGTGCCAGCAGCTTGAGCGGACTAGCGGGAGAACGTGAGCAGTTCTTC. Amino acids: CASSLSGLAGEREQFF. The full variable domain, rest sourced from reference TRBV5-4 and TRBJ2-1, is ETGVTQSPTHLIKTRGQQVTLRCSSQSGHNTVSWYQQALGQGPQFIFQYYREEENGRGNFPPRFSGLQFPNYSSELNVNALELDDSALYLCASSLSGLAGEREQFFGPGTRLTVL.

This clone has only a few counts. The chain joins TRBV14 to TRBJ2-7; D possibly corresponds to TRBD1 (6 bases). The CDR3 runs to 19 residues. Germline loops: CDR1 SGHDN, CDR2 FVKESK. The V end lost 1 base, the J end lost 3 bases, and 25 bases lay between the germline ends. CDR3 nucleotide sequence: TGTGCCAGCAGCCAAGGTGTGAGTATCGCGGGCAGGGGCCACTACGAGCAGTACTTC. Translated: CASSQGVSIAGRGHYEQYF.

The chain employs TRBV7-2 and TRBJ2-7; D is possibly TRBD1 (6 bases). CDR1 is SGHTA, CDR2 FQGNSA, per germline. The CDR3 contains 16 residues. Trimming cost V 4 bases and J 4 bases, with 20 bases left between them. CDR3 bases: TGTGCCAGCAGCTCAGGGGCCGGGACAAGGGGGTACGAGCAGTACTTC. It encodes CASSSGAGTRGYEQYF.

This rearrangement joins TRBV4-3 to TRBJ2-1; the match to TRBD1 covers 8 bases. The CDR3 consists of 16 residues. Germline V gene sequence: CDR1 LGHNA, CDR2 YSLEER. Trimming took 4 bases from V and 6 from J; bases not matched to a gene: 11. The CDR3 protein is CASSLDRTGLGNEQFF. CDR3 nucleotides: TGCGCCAGCAGCCTTGACCGGACAGGGCTGGGCAATGAGCAGTTCTTC.

The chain carries TRBV6-4 and TRBJ2-1; possible D gene TRBD2, 6 bases. The germline V gene has CDR1 MRHNA and CDR2 SNTAGT. This CDR3 contains 14 residues. V was cut by 3 bases and J by 5 bases, with 11 bases left in between. The DNA of the CDR3 is TGTGCCAGCAGTGAGGCCGGGACTGACAATGAGCAGTTCTTC. It specifies CASSEAGTDNEQFF.

The chain joins TRBV5-6 to TRBJ1-1, with 7 bases fitting TRBD1. The CDR3 sequence is 18 residues long. V shed 1 base and J 2 bases; nucleotides not matched to a gene: 14. In germline, CDR1 is SGHDT, CDR2 YYEEEE. In nucleotides, the CDR3 is TGTGCCAGCAGCTTGAGCCAGGGGGTCGTCGGGCTCAACACTGAAGCTTTCTTT. This sequence encodes CASSLSQGVVGLNTEAFF.

The gene calls are TRBV6-5 and TRBJ1-2; tentatively, D is TRBD1 (6 bases). The V end lost 2 bases, the J end lost 3 bases, and 10 bases lay between the germline ends. The CDR3 runs 14 residues. The germline V gene has CDR1 MNHEY and CDR2 SVGAGI. CDR3 sequence reads: CASSYRDTYYGYTF. CDR3 sequence (DNA): TGTGCCAGCAGTTACCGGGACACATACTATGGCTACACCTTC.

The chain combines TRBV25-1 with TRBJ1-1; 7 nucleotides line up with TRBD1. CDR3 size: 14 residues. CDR1 is MGHDK and CDR2 is SYGVNS in the germline V gene. Trimming at V came to 5 bases and at J to 4 bases, leaving 7 bases not matched to a gene. The CDR3 nucleotides read TGTGCCAGCAGTCCACAGGGGCGAGGCACTGAAGCTTTCTTT. Amino acids: CASSPQGRGTEAFF. Full variable domain (remainder filled in from reference TRBV25-1 and TRBJ1-1): EADIYQTPRYLVIGTGKKITLECSQTMGHDKMYWYQQDPGMELHLIHYSYGVNSTEKGDLSSESTVSRIRTEHFPLTLESARPSHTSQYLCASSPQGRGTEAFFGQGTRLTVV.

This rearrangement joins TRBV4-1 to TRBJ1-6, with a weak D call TRBD1 (6 bases). In germline, CDR1 is MGHRA, CDR2 YSYEKL. This CDR3 region has 16 residues. V was pared by 0 bases and J by 10 bases, with 16 bases between. The CDR3 loop is CASSQDVGTPLSPLHF. The CDR3 nucleotides are TGCGCCAGCAGCCAAGATGTGGGGACACCCTTATCACCCCTCCACTTT.

The chain is built from TRBV30 and TRBJ2-1, with 7 bases fitting TRBD1. CDR3 length equals 13 residues. Germline CDR1 and CDR2: GTSNPN and SVGIG (reference sequence). Germline trimming cut 0 bases from V and 16 bases from J; bases unmatched to any gene: 12. CDR3 protein: CAWSVTGNSVEFF. Here the CDR3 DNA reads TGTGCCTGGAGTGTGACAGGGAATTCGGTGGAATTCTTC.

This chain links TRBV19 with TRBJ2-1, with TRBD1 matching over 7 bases. The germline V gene encodes CDR1 LNHDA and CDR2 SQIVND (reference sequence). The CDR3 is 15 residues long. With V trimmed by 3 bases and J by 2 bases, 4 bases remained unmatched. The CDR3 is CASSMRQGTYNEQFF. CDR3 sequence (DNA): TGTGCCAGTAGTATGCGACAGGGAACCTACAATGAGCAGTTCTTC. Full variable domain (missing parts from reference TRBV19 and TRBJ2-1): DGGITQSPKYLFRKEGQNVTLSCEQNLNHDAMYWYRQDPGQGLRLIYYSQIVNDFQKGDIAEGYSVSREKKESFPLTVTSAQKNPTAFYLCASSMRQGTYNEQFFGPGTRLTVL.

This clone was picked up a small number of times. The chain joins TRBV19 to TRBJ1-5; D not certain. CDR3 length equals 13 residues. Germline CDR1 LNHDA, CDR2 SQIVND (reference sequence). Between the trimmed V and J ends, which lost 7 bases and 3 bases, there was a span of 10 bases. CDR3: CASISAFNQPQHF. CDR3 nucleotides: TGTGCCAGTATCTCTGCGTTCAATCAGCCCCAGCATTTT.

The V and J genes are TRBV7-9 and TRBJ2-1; no reliable D call. The CDR3 is made up of 15 amino acids. In germline, CDR1 is SEHNR, CDR2 FQNEAQ (reference sequence). V dropped 2 bases and J dropped 6 bases, with 14 bases sitting between them. This chain's CDR3 is CASSLPPLRSNEQFF. CDR3 DNA: TGTGCCAGCAGCTTACCTCCGCTACGGAGCAATGAGCAGTTCTTC.

The rearrangement links TRBV7-6 to TRBJ1-1; 7 nucleotides line up with TRBD1. The J segment lost 10 bases and the V segment lost 5 bases, leaving 10 bases of the junction unmatched. CDR1 and CDR2 from the germline V gene are SGHVS and FNYEAQ. This CDR3 spans 13 amino acids. The CDR3 DNA reads TGTGCCAGCAGCCTAAGGGGGCCAGGAGTAGCTTTCTTT. Translating gives CASSLRGPGVAFF.

The genes are TRBV7-9 and TRBJ1-2; perhaps TRBD1 as D (5 bases). The CDR3 runs 15 residues. Germline V gives CDR1 SEHNR, CDR2 FQNEAQ (reference sequence). Trimming shortened V by 1 base and J by 4 bases, and 13 bases separated the two germline ends. The CDR3 reads CASSLGAGGSYGYTF. In DNA form, the CDR3 reads TGTGCCAGCAGCTTAGGAGCGGGGGGAAGCTATGGCTACACCTTC.

This clone came up once. The chain couples TRBV6-5 to TRBJ1-3, with D possibly matching TRBD1 (5 bases). CDR1 is MNHEY and CDR2 is SVGAGI in the germline V gene. Trimming shortened V by 5 bases and J by 3 bases, and 11 bases separated the two germline ends. The CDR3 totals 14 residues. The CDR3 region is CASSPQGVGNTIYF. The CDR3 DNA reads TGTGCCAGCAGTCCCCAAGGGGTTGGAAACACCATATATTTT.

This clone was detected only once. The chain uses TRBV28 and TRBJ1-1, with 7 nucleotides matching TRBD1. Germline V gene sequence: CDR1 MDHEN, CDR2 SYDVKM. The V and J ends lost 6 bases and 1 base, in that order; junction bases with no gene match: 5. The CDR3 covers 14 residues. CDR3 in DNA: TGTGCCAGCAGACCCTGGACAGGGAACACTGAAGCTTTCTTT. It specifies CASRPWTGNTEAFF.

The CDR3 coding sequence is TGTGCCAGCCACGATGGGACAGGACGATACTACGAGCAGTACTTC. This encodes CASHDGTGRYYEQYF. The chain combines TRBV14 with TRBJ2-7; 8 positions agree with TRBD1. V dropped 8 bases and J dropped 3; count of bases not matched to a gene: 12. Germline V gives CDR1 SGHDN, CDR2 FVKESK. The CDR3 length is 15 residues.

The chain links TRBV2 to TRBJ1-1; 7 bases map to TRBD1. Germline CDR1 SNHLY, CDR2 FYNNEI. Losses at the gene ends were 6 bases for V and 0 bases for J; bases not matched to a gene: 4. This CDR3 is 14 amino acids long. The CDR3 spells CASRTGQMNTEAFF. The CDR3 DNA sequence: TGTGCCAGCAGGACGGGACAGATGAACACTGAAGCTTTCTTT.

The chain is built from TRBV6-6 and TRBJ1-1; 8 nucleotides match TRBD1. The germline CDR1 and CDR2 sequences are MNHNY and SVGAGI (reference sequence). CDR3 length: 14 residues. Trimming at V came to 4 bases and at J to 4 bases, leaving 5 bases not matched to a gene. CDR3 bases: TGTGCCAGCAGTTTACAGGGGGACAGCACTGAAGCTTTCTTT. Translation: CASSLQGDSTEAFF.

As to this clone: Other nucleotide sequences from this sample produce the same CDR3. The rearrangement joins TRBV6-1 to TRBJ2-7; TRBD1 matches 7 bases. V gave up 2 bases and J gave up 4 bases; unmatched junction bases: 5. Looked up from germline, CDR1 is MNHNS and CDR2 is SASEGT. CDR3 length equals 14 residues. The DNA for the CDR3 is TGTGCCAGCAGTGAACGACAGGGAGCGTACGAGCAGTACTTC. Its translation: CASSERQGAYEQYF.

This clone was seen more than once but under ten times. The chain has TRBV29-1 and TRBJ2-7; TRBD2 might be the D (5 bases). The germline V gene has CDR1 SQVTM and CDR2 ANQGSEA. Deletions cut 2 bases from V and 3 bases from J, with 8 bases between. This CDR3 has 12 amino acids. The chain's CDR3 is CSVETRDYEQYF. CDR3 coding DNA: TGCAGCGTTGAAACACGGGACTACGAGCAGTACTTC.

This chain links TRBV29-1 with TRBJ2-5, with 13 bases fitting TRBD2. Germline loops: CDR1 SQVTM, CDR2 ANQGSEA. The ends lost 6 bases at V and 5 bases at J; junction bases unmatched: 9. The CDR3 is 15 residues long. CDR3 amino acids: CSVSWGLAGRETQYF. CDR3 in DNA: TGCAGCGTCTCTTGGGGACTAGCGGGACGGGAGACCCAGTACTTC.